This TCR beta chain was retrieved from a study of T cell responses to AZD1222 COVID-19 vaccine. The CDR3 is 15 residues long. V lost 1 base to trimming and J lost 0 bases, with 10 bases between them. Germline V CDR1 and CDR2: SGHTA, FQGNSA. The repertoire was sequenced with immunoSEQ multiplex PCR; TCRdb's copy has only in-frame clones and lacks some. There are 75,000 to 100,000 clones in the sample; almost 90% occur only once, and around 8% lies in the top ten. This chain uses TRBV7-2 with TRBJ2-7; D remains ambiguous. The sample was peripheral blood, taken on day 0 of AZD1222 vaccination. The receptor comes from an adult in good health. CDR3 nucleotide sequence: TGTGCCAGCAGCTTAGGTGCCGGCCCCTCCTACGAGCAGTACTTC. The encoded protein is CASSLGAGPSYEQYF.